This entry lists 4 T cell receptor beta chains sequenced from one sample in a study of blood T cell repertoires in COVID-19. The protocol was immunoSEQ multiplex PCR, while the TCRdb copy is restricted to in-frame clones and leaves out a portion. The data contain hundreds of thousands of clones, around 86% of them singletons. Sequencing was done on a sample of peripheral blood. The source of these receptors is a man aged 55 to 69 who had recovered from COVID-19.

In this sample, this clone turned up a few times. The V call is TRBV19, the J call TRBJ1-6; no clear D. CDR3 length equals 17 residues. V gave up 5 bases and J gave up 5 bases, with 19 bases separating them. The germline V gene has CDR1 LNHDA and CDR2 SQIVND (reference sequence). The DNA for the CDR3 is TGTGCCAGTAGTCTCGACCTCCCTTCCGGGGATAATTCACCCCTCCACTTT. Its translation: CASSLDLPSGDNSPLHF.

In nucleotides, the CDR3 is TGTGCCAGCAGTTACTCGAGGCAGGGGGGCTCTGGCTACACCTTC. Translation: CASSYSRQGGSGYTF. This chain joins TRBV6-6 and TRBJ1-2, with 7 positions matching TRBD1. V shed 0 bases, J shed 7 bases, and the junction held 8 bases outside the gene matches. The CDR3 covers 15 residues. CDR1 MNHNY and CDR2 SVGAGI come from the germline V gene (reference sequence).

The chain couples TRBV4-1 to TRBJ1-2; no reliable D call. The germline V and J ends were trimmed by 0 bases and 1 base, with 12 bases remaining between them. Germline CDR1 reads MGHRA; CDR2 reads YSYEKL. The CDR3 consists of 16 residues. This CDR3 reads CASSQDLGGFNYGYTF. CDR3 DNA sequence: TGCGCCAGCAGCCAAGATCTCGGAGGATTTAACTATGGCTACACCTTC.

The chain links TRBV29-1 to TRBJ1-2, with 11 bases that match TRBD1. The V and J ends lost 4 bases and 3 bases, in that order; junction bases with no gene match: 10. The CDR3 loop spans 16 amino acids. CDR1 and CDR2 (germline): SQVTM, ANQGSEA. DNA for the CDR3: TGCAGCGTTGGCCCGGGACAGGGGGTAGGGCACTATGGCTACACCTTC. This sequence encodes CSVGPGQGVGHYGYTF.